The sequence of this T cell receptor beta chain was determined in a study of CD8 T cells in Susac syndrome. Germline CDR1 and CDR2: DFQATT and SNEGSKA (reference sequence). CDR3 length equals 13 residues. The V end lost 2 bases, the J end lost 9 bases, and 16 bases lay between the germline ends. RNA, at about 0.45 to 1 ug, was reverse transcribed with random hexamers. A single record per CDR3 protein comes from TCRdb applying MiXCR to the immunoSEQ multiplex PCR reads. The data hold 100,000 to 150,000 distinct CDR3 sequences, with about 95% observed a single time. Material for sequencing was CD8+ T cells from PBMCs. The chain links TRBV20-1 to TRBJ1-1, with D hard to call. This TCR came from a human donor with Susac syndrome. This chain's CDR3 is CSARLFDPPQAFF. CDR3 bases: TGCAGTGCTAGACTCTTTGATCCGCCTCAAGCTTTCTTT.